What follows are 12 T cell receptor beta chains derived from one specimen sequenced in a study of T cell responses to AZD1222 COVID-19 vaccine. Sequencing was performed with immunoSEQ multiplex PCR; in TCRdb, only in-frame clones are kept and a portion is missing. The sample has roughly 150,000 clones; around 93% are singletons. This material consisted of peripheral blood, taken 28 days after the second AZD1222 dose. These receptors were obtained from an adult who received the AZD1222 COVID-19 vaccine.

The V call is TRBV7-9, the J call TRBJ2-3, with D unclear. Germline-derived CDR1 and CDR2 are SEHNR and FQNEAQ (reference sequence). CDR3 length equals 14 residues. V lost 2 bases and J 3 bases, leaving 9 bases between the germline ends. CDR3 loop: CASSLSVVTDTQYF. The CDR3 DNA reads TGTGCCAGCAGCTTATCCGTGGTGACAGATACGCAGTATTTT.

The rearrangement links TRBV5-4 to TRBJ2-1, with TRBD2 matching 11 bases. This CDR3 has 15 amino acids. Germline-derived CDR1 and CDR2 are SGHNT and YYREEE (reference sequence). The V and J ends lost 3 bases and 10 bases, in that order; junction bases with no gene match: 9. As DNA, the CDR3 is TGTGCCAGCAGCTGGGGACTAGCGGCCTTCGGAGAGCAGTTCTTC. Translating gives CASSWGLAAFGEQFF.

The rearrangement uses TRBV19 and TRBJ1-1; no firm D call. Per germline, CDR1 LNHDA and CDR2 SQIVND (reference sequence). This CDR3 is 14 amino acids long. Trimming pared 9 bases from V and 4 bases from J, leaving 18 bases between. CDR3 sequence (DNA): TGTGCCAGCAGCCCAGACTCCCGGGGCACTGAAGCTTTCTTT. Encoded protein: CASSPDSRGTEAFF.

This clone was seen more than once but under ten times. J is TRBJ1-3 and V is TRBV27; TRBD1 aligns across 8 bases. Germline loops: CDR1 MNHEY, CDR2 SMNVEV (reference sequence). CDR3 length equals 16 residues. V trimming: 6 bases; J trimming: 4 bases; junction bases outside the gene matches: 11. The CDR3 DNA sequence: TGTGCCAGCAGCCCAAGACAGGGGATAGGCGGAAACACCATATATTTT. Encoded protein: CASSPRQGIGGNTIYF.

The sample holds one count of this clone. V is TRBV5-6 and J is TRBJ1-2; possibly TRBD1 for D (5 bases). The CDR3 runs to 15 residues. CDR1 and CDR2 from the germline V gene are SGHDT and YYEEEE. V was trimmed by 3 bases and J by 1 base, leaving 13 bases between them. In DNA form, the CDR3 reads TGTGCCAGCAGCTCAAGAGGGACCCTTAACTATGGCTACACCTTC. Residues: CASSSRGTLNYGYTF.

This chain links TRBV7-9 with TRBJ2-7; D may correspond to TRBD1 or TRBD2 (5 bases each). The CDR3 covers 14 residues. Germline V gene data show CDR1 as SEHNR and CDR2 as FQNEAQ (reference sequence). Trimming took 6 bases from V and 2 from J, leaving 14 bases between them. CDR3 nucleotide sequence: TGTGCCAGCAGTTCCGGGACGGAGCCCTACGAGCAGTACTTC. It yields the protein CASSSGTEPYEQYF.

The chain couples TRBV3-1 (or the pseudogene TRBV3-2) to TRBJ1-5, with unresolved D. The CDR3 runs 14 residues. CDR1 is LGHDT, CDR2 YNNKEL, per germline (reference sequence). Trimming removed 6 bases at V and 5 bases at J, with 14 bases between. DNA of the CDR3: TGTGCCAGCAGTGGCGGTCCCGCTGATCAGCCCCAGCATTTT. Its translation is CASSGGPADQPQHF.

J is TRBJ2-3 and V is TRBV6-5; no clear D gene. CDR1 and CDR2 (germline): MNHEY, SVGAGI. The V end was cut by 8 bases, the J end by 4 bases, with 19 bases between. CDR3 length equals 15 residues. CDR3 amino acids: CASQPSGPLPDTQYF. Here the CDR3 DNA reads TGTGCCAGCCAACCTTCGGGCCCCCTCCCAGATACGCAGTATTTT.

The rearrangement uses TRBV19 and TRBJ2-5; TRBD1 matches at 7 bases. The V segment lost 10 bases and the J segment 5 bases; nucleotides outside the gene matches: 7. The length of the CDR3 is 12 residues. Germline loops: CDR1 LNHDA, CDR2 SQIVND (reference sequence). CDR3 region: CATSTGYETQYF. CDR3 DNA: TGTGCCACCTCGACAGGGTACGAGACCCAGTACTTC.

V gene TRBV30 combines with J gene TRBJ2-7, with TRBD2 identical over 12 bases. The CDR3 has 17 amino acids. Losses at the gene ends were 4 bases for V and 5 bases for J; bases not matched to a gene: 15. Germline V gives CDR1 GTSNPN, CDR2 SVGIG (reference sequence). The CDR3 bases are TGTGCCTGGACCATGGGGCTAGCGGGGGGGCCCGGGGACGAGCAGTACTTC. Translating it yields CAWTMGLAGGPGDEQYF.

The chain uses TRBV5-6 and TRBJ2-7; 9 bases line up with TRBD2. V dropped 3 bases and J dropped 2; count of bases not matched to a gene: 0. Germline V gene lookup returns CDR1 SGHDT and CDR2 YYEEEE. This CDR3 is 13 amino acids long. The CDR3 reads CASSWTSAYEQYF. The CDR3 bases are TGTGCCAGCAGCTGGACTAGCGCCTACGAGCAGTACTTC.

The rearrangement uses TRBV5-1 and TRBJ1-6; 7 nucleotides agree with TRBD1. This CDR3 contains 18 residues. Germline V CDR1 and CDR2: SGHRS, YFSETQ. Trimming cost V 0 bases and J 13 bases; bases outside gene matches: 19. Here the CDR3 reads CASSLETGTASRGGPLHF. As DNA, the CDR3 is TGCGCCAGCAGCTTGGAAACCGGGACAGCGTCGCGAGGGGGGCCCCTCCACTTT.